This T cell receptor (beta chain) stems from a study of T cells in Graves' hyperthyroidism and ophthalmopathy. Under 3 months was the duration of disease in ophthalmopathy patients, who also had a Clinical Activity Score of at least 3 and a NOSPECS grade of at least 4. Each 10 ml fresh peripheral blood draw supplied the PBMCs. The CDR3 is 17 residues long. The germline CDR1 and CDR2 sequences are LGHDT and YNNKEL (reference sequence). Trimming took off 0 bases at V and 0 bases at J, with 13 bases between the two ends. The table lists this clonotype with many counts. The investigators amplified TCR beta CDR3 regions from RNA transcripts. First-round RT-PCR with HTBI primers amplified the TCR CDR3 region. Using its own MiXCR run on the multiplex PCR reads, TCRdb lists one record per CDR3 protein. The data contain about 640,000 distinct CDR3 sequences, less than 25% of them seen just once; the ten biggest clones take up about 35%.

V usage is TRBV3-1 and J usage is TRBJ2-3; D possibly corresponds to TRBD2 (6 bases). Sequencing was carried out using blood. The clonotype comes from a man aged 25-45 years with Graves' ophthalmopathy. CDR3 nucleotide sequence: TGTGCCAGCAGCCAAGATACAGCGCGGGACAGCACAGATACGCAGTATTTT. This codes for CASSQDTARDSTDTQYF.